The 32 T cell receptor beta chains in this list originate from one sample, sequenced in a study of OX40 agonist ivuxolimab in advanced cancers. Measured with immunoSEQ multiplex PCR; TCRdb has only the in-frame clones, and not every one. This table has about 20,000 clones, around nine tenths appearing once. This sample comprised CD4+ or CD8+ T cells sorted from blood, obtained in a trial of the OX40 agonist ivuxolimab. The source of these receptors is an adult with an advanced solid tumor such as melanoma, head and neck, liver or kidney cancer.

The chain recombines TRBV28 with TRBJ2-7; 12 bases line up with TRBD2. Losses at the gene ends were 4 bases for V and 2 bases for J; bases not matched to a gene: 12. There are 18 residues in the CDR3. Germline CDR1 and CDR2: MDHEN and SYDVKM. The CDR3, as DNA: TGTGCCAGCAGTTGGGACAGGGCGACTAGCGGGAGCACCTACGAGCAGTACTTC. Its protein is CASSWDRATSGSTYEQYF.

The chain couples TRBV19 to TRBJ1-3; D remains ambiguous. The CDR3 runs to 19 residues. Germline CDR1 and CDR2: LNHDA and SQIVND (reference sequence). The V end was cut by 5 bases, the J end by 1 base, with 24 bases between. The CDR3 here is CASSYGSRLAGVSGNTIYF. As DNA, the CDR3 is TGTGCCAGTAGTTATGGTTCCCGGTTGGCAGGCGTTTCTGGAAACACCATATATTTT.

The genes are TRBV19 and TRBJ2-7; 10 bases match TRBD2. The ends lost 5 bases at V and 3 bases at J; junction bases unmatched: 7. Germline CDR1 and CDR2: LNHDA and SQIVND (reference sequence). The CDR3 has 15 residues. The CDR3, as DNA: TGTGCCAGTAGTGGGATAGCGGGAGGTTTCTACGAGCAGTACTTC. Protein: CASSGIAGGFYEQYF.

This clone was detected only once. The chain carries TRBV29-1 and TRBJ2-1; the match to TRBD2 covers 15 bases. CDR3 size: 20 residues. In germline, CDR1 is SQVTM, CDR2 ANQGSEA. The V gene end was trimmed by 7 bases and the J gene end by 0 bases; junction bases not matched to a gene: 16. DNA of the CDR3: TGCAGCGGGACGGGACTAGCGGGAGGAACTGGCCACAGCTCCTACAATGAGCAGTTCTTC. Translation gives CSGTGLAGGTGHSSYNEQFF.

The chain uses TRBV4-1 and TRBJ1-1, with D possibly being TRBD1 (6 bases). Germline CDR1 is MGHRA and CDR2 is YSYEKL. Deletions cut 6 bases from V and 2 bases from J, with 13 bases between. The CDR3 covers 14 residues. The CDR3: CASRQSGGNTEAFF. The CDR3 bases are TGCGCCAGCAGACAATCCGGGGGCAACACTGAAGCTTTCTTT.

The chain recombines TRBV9 with TRBJ2-1, with 8 bases fitting TRBD2. This CDR3 contains 15 residues. Germline trimming cut 3 bases from V and 2 bases from J; bases unmatched to any gene: 4. Germline CDR1 reads SGDLS; CDR2 reads YYNGEE. CDR3 protein: CASSALAEAYNEQFF. The DNA of the CDR3 is TGTGCCAGCAGCGCACTAGCGGAAGCCTACAATGAGCAGTTCTTC.

In this sample, this clone turned up a few times. The chain employs TRBV4-3 and TRBJ1-1, with a tentative D call TRBD1 (5 bases). Germline CDR1 LGHNA, CDR2 YSLEER. Trimming shortened V by 9 bases and J by 1 base, and 12 bases separated the two germline ends. This CDR3 is built from 13 residues. CDR3 residues: CASRRDGNTEAFF. In DNA form, the CDR3 reads TGCGCCAGTAGGAGGGACGGGAACACTGAAGCTTTCTTT.

V gene TRBV2 combines with J gene TRBJ2-1, with 7 bases fitting TRBD1. Per germline, CDR1 SNHLY and CDR2 FYNNEI. The CDR3 length is 15 residues. Unmatched junction bases numbered 6, after V lost 2 bases and J lost 5 bases. CDR3 in DNA: TGTGCCAGCAGTGAATTAGCCCAGGGGGACAATGAGCAGTTCTTC. It yields the protein CASSELAQGDNEQFF.

The genes are TRBV7-9 and TRBJ2-5; D is perhaps TRBD2 (6 bases). The CDR3 extends over 15 amino acids. Trimming pared 5 bases from V and 2 bases from J, leaving 15 bases between. The germline CDR1 and CDR2 sequences are SEHNR and FQNEAQ (reference sequence). CDR3: CASSVRPGGQETQYF. The CDR3 DNA reads TGTGCCAGCAGCGTTAGGCCAGGAGGGCAAGAGACCCAGTACTTC.

This clone came up a few times. V usage is TRBV13 and J usage is TRBJ2-1; 8 bases agree with TRBD1. Germline V gives CDR1 PRHDT, CDR2 FYEKMQ (reference sequence). V was pared by 4 bases and J by 4 bases, with 6 bases of the junction left unmatched. The CDR3 totals 15 residues. The CDR3 DNA sequence: TGTGCCAGCAGCTCTTTGACAGGGGCTTACAATGAGCAGTTCTTC. Translation gives CASSSLTGAYNEQFF.

The CDR3 region has the DNA TGCAGCGTTCTTGGACAGGGGGGCGCCTTGGGACTAGCGGCCTACAATGAGCAGTTCTTC. Translated, it gives CSVLGQGGALGLAAYNEQFF. The rearrangement uses TRBV29-1 and TRBJ2-1; D is perhaps TRBD2 (11 bases). The V end lost 5 bases, the J end lost 2 bases, and 31 bases lay between the germline ends. This CDR3 comprises 20 residues. CDR1 is SQVTM and CDR2 is ANQGSEA in the germline V gene.

CDR3 sequence reads: CAVSGADRGYNEQFF. CDR3 bases: TGTGCCGTTTCAGGGGCGGACAGGGGCTACAATGAGCAGTTCTTC. The chain links TRBV30 to TRBJ2-1, with 9 bases that match TRBD1. The length of the CDR3 is 15 residues. The J segment lost 3 bases and the V segment lost 8 bases, leaving 11 bases of the junction unmatched. The germline gives CDR1 GTSNPN, CDR2 SVGIG (reference sequence).

The V gene is TRBV27, the J gene TRBJ2-1; 9 nucleotides agree with TRBD2. V trimming: 3 bases; J trimming: 5 bases; junction bases outside the gene matches: 2. This CDR3 has 14 residues. CDR1 and CDR2 (germline): MNHEY, SMNVEV (reference sequence). The CDR3 DNA sequence: TGTGCCAGCAGTTTTAGCGGGGGCCACAATGAGCAGTTCTTC. The encoded protein is CASSFSGGHNEQFF.

In this sample, this clone turned up once. The chain carries TRBV9 and TRBJ2-7, with TRBD1 matching over 8 bases. The CDR3 contains 14 residues. Looked up from germline, CDR1 is SGDLS and CDR2 is YYNGEE. J gave up 5 bases and V 3 bases, and 7 bases lay outside the gene matches. The CDR3 sequence is CASSDGQGTDEQYF. CDR3 in DNA: TGTGCCAGCAGCGACGGACAGGGTACAGACGAGCAGTACTTC.

This clone was seen a few times. The chain joins TRBV19 to TRBJ1-5; the D is unclear. V lost 5 bases and J lost 4, with 6 bases in between. Germline loops: CDR1 LNHDA, CDR2 SQIVND (reference sequence). CDR3 length: 12 amino acids. The CDR3 bases are TGTGCCAGTAGTGGGTTTAATCAGCCCCAGCATTTT. It is translated as CASSGFNQPQHF.

The V and J genes are TRBV2 and TRBJ1-1; the D is unclear. Germline assignment: CDR1 SNHLY and CDR2 FYNNEI. The CDR3 extends over 13 amino acids. Trimming took 1 base from V and 7 from J, leaving 10 bases between them. The CDR3 nucleotides are TGTGCCAGCAGTGAAGGGCAGAACTATGAAGCTTTCTTT. It encodes CASSEGQNYEAFF.

The rearrangement joins TRBV6-6 to TRBJ1-4, with TRBD1 as a possible D gene (6 bases). The CDR3 runs 14 residues. V was clipped by 7 bases and J by 3 bases, with 12 bases between them. The V gene's germline CDR1 is MNHNY and CDR2 SVGAGI (reference sequence). In DNA, the CDR3 is TGTGCCAGCATCACAGGGTCAGCTAATGAAAAACTGTTTTTT. Translated, it gives CASITGSANEKLFF.

The genes are TRBV7-2 and TRBJ2-7; no firm D call. CDR1 is SGHTA, CDR2 FQGNSA, per germline. The CDR3 has 13 residues. V was trimmed by 5 bases and J by 2 bases, leaving 10 bases between them. CDR3 sequence reads: CASSADEAYEQYF. The CDR3 DNA reads as TGTGCCAGCAGCGCGGACGAAGCCTACGAGCAGTACTTC.

This sequence joins TRBV6-6 and TRBJ2-7; D gene uncertain. Germline lookup yields CDR1 MNHNY and CDR2 SVGAGI (reference sequence). Trimming cost V 2 bases and J 4 bases, with 12 bases left between them. The length of the CDR3 is 14 residues. Written as DNA, the CDR3 is TGTGCCAGCAGTTACGTAACAAATCGGTACGAGCAGTACTTC. Translated: CASSYVTNRYEQYF.

The genes are TRBV10-3 and TRBJ2-2; weak D call: TRBD1 (6 bases). The CDR3 contains 17 residues. Trimming shortened V by 10 bases and J by 4 bases, and 25 bases separated the two germline ends. Looked up from germline, CDR1 is ENHRY and CDR2 is SYGVKD. CDR3 nucleotide sequence: TGTGCCACCGCAATCCTAAGGGACATGGGGTTCACCGGGGAGCTGTTTTTT. It codes for CATAILRDMGFTGELFF.

This chain joins TRBV4-1 and TRBJ2-7; a weak D match, TRBD2 (6 bases). The V gene lost 3 bases and the J gene lost 7 bases, with 13 bases spanning the gap. The germline V gene has CDR1 MGHRA and CDR2 YSYEKL. This CDR3 has 13 amino acids. In DNA, the CDR3 is TGCGCCAGCAGCCAGACGGGAGAAAGAGAGCAGTACTTC. Its protein is CASSQTGEREQYF.

The chain carries TRBV6-6 and TRBJ1-5; TRBD1 is a possible D gene (5 bases). Germline V gives CDR1 MNHNY, CDR2 SVGAGI (reference sequence). Trimming removed 8 bases from V and 0 bases from J, with 11 bases in between. This CDR3 contains 14 residues. DNA for the CDR3: TGTGCCAGCTGGGGGAGTTATAGCAATCAGCCCCAGCATTTT. Its translation is CASWGSYSNQPQHF.

The chain carries TRBV9 and TRBJ2-1, with 10 bases aligning to TRBD2. The germline CDR1 and CDR2 sequences are SGDLS and YYNGEE. V dropped 2 bases and J dropped 11; count of bases not matched to a gene: 10. CDR3 length: 15 amino acids. The CDR3 nucleotides are TGTGCCAGCAGCGTTGGCAGCGGGAGGGGGAAAAAGCAGTTCTTC. Amino acids: CASSVGSGRGKKQFF.

This clone was counted a single time. Here the CDR3 reads CASSLGPGLAPQQYF. The CDR3 DNA is TGTGCCAGCAGCTTAGGCCCTGGACTAGCGCCCCAGCAGTACTTC. This rearrangement joins TRBV13 to TRBJ2-7; 9 nucleotides line up with TRBD2. The germline V gene has CDR1 PRHDT and CDR2 FYEKMQ (reference sequence). J was trimmed by 8 bases and V by 0 bases; bases with no gene match: 8. The CDR3 is 15 amino acids.

The chain uses TRBV10-1 and TRBJ2-1; TRBD2 agrees at 7 bases. The CDR3 has 16 residues. The germline V gene encodes CDR1 WNHNN and CDR2 SYGVQD (reference sequence). V was pared by 5 bases and J by 0 bases, with 7 bases of the junction left unmatched. CDR3 loop: CASSRTRGASYNEQFF. DNA of the CDR3: TGCGCCAGCAGTCGGACTAGAGGCGCCTCCTACAATGAGCAGTTCTTC.

This clone was seen once. This chain joins TRBV10-3 and TRBJ1-1, with D unclear. Trimming shortened V by 1 base and J by 6 bases, and 9 bases separated the two germline ends. The CDR3 contains 13 residues. The germline V gene has CDR1 ENHRY and CDR2 SYGVKD. The CDR3 loop is CAISEYDPAEAFF. DNA of the CDR3: TGTGCCATCAGTGAGTACGATCCGGCTGAAGCTTTCTTT.

V usage is TRBV4-3 and J usage is TRBJ1-4; 7 nucleotides agree with TRBD1. This CDR3 has 15 amino acids. The V and J ends lost 4 bases and 7 bases, in that order; junction bases with no gene match: 9. Germline values: CDR1 LGHNA, CDR2 YSLEER. This chain's CDR3 is CASSRTTGAREKLFF. The CDR3 DNA reads as TGCGCCAGCAGCCGGACTACAGGGGCCCGTGAAAAACTGTTTTTT.

The chain recombines TRBV9 with TRBJ1-2, with no clear D. The germline V gene has CDR1 SGDLS and CDR2 YYNGEE. V lost 3 bases, J lost 8 bases, and 20 bases lay in between. The CDR3 sequence is 15 residues long. The CDR3 region is CASSESSATRLGYTF. The CDR3 coding sequence is TGTGCCAGCAGCGAGAGTTCAGCTACTAGGTTGGGCTACACCTTC.

This clone has only a few counts. This chain joins TRBV6-1 and TRBJ2-5; the match to TRBD1 covers 7 bases. With 5 bases clipped from V and 0 bases from J, the junction kept 3 bases outside the gene matches. In germline, CDR1 is MNHNS, CDR2 SASEGT. The CDR3 spans 14 residues. In nucleotides, the CDR3 is TGTGCCAGCAGTATCGACAGGGACCAAGAGACCCAGTACTTC. Residues: CASSIDRDQETQYF.

This chain joins TRBV27 and TRBJ2-3; D might be TRBD2 (6 bases). Between the trimmed V and J ends, which lost 9 bases and 0 bases, there was a span of 16 bases. Germline assignment: CDR1 MNHEY and CDR2 SMNVEV (reference sequence). The CDR3 extends over 15 amino acids. The DNA for the CDR3 is TGTGCCAGTGTGGACTACCGAACTAGCACAGATACGCAGTATTTT. It specifies CASVDYRTSTDTQYF.

V is TRBV9 and J is TRBJ1-1; D remains ambiguous. This CDR3 is 14 amino acids long. CDR1 and CDR2 from the germline V gene are SGDLS and YYNGEE. The V end lost 0 bases, the J end lost 4 bases, and 10 bases lay between the germline ends. The CDR3 loop is CASSVAGYSTEAFF. The CDR3, as DNA: TGTGCCAGCAGCGTAGCGGGATACAGCACTGAAGCTTTCTTT.

The CDR3 DNA reads as TGTGCCAGCAGTGGGGTTGCTAGCGGGAATGAGCAGTTCTTC. Protein: CASSGVASGNEQFF. The chain uses TRBV9 and TRBJ2-1, with TRBD2 matching over 8 bases. Losses at the gene ends were 5 bases for V and 7 bases for J; bases not matched to a gene: 8. Germline assignment: CDR1 SGDLS and CDR2 YYNGEE. CDR3 length equals 14 residues.